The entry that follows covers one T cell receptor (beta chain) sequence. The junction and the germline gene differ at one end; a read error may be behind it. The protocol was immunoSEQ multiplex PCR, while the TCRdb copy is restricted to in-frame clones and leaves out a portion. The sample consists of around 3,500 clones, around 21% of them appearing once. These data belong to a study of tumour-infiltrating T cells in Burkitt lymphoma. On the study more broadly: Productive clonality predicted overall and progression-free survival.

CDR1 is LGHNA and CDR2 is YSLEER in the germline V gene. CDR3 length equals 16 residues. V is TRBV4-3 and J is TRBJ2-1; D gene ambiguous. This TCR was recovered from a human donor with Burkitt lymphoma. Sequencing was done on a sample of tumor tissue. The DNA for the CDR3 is TGCGCCAGCAACCAAGAATACGGTTCGGCCTACAATGAGCAGTTCTTC. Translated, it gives CASNQEYGSAYNEQFF.